Listed here is a single T cell receptor (beta chain). The target antigen is unknown. Trimming took off 6 bases at V and 3 bases at J, with 14 bases between the two ends. The CDR3 totals 15 residues. Germline lookup yields CDR1 MGHDK and CDR2 SYGVNS. The method was immunoSEQ multiplex PCR; TCRdb's version includes in-frame clones alone and lacks a portion of them. The sample lists 85,000 to 100,000 clones; around 73% were seen once. The sample comes from a study of T cell responses to AZD1222 COVID-19 vaccine. Points from the study as a whole: Targets within unmutated variant regions were reportedly found for nearly half of spike-specific TCRs. The study found Spike-specific TCR breadth and depth rose after two AZD1222 doses.

The clonotype originates from an adult in good health. The genes are TRBV25-1 and TRBJ2-2, with D possibly matching TRBD2 (5 bases). The sample was peripheral blood, taken on day 0 of AZD1222 vaccination. The CDR3 DNA reads as TGTGCCAGCAGCGAAGGAAGCGGAGACACCGGGGAGCTGTTTTTT. Its translation is CASSEGSGDTGELFF.